Below, one T cell receptor (beta chain) is given with its context. Its antigen is undetermined. The CDR3 extends over 13 amino acids. The sample is drawn from a study of monozygotic twins with inflammatory bowel disease. The study, taken as a whole, reports: Healthy co-twins had higher TCRbeta inverse Simpson diversity than their IBD twins.

TCR libraries were prepared from roughly 3,700 ng total RNA each. Template switching appended UMIs that held a 6-nucleotide sample barcode. TCRdb reanalyzed the 5' RACE reads, giving one entry per CDR3 protein sequence and no DNA. The listing contains about 380,000 distinct CDR3 sequences. This chain uses TRBV12-3 or TRBV12-4 with TRBJ2-2. The receptor comes from a human donor with ulcerative colitis or Crohn's disease, or a healthy co-twin of an affected twin (not recorded which). Sequenced sample: blood. CDR3 region: CASSLLNGWELFF.